This TCR beta chain was found in a study of post-analysis software for immune sequencing data. General study findings and limits: There were a few TRBV segments more frequent in patients than controls, and TRBV5-6, TRBV5-1 and TRBV20-1 were among them.

Concerning this clonotype itself: The antigen is not known.

CDR1 and CDR2 from the germline V gene are LNHNV and YYDKDF (reference sequence). The CDR3 has 14 residues. Researchers reported that TCR beta cDNA libraries carried unique molecular identifiers. TCRdb called the PCR reads again in MiXCR, with one record for every CDR3 protein. The sample has 750,000 to 900,000 distinct CDR3 sequences, about half seen once; the top ten hold 4.9%. The sample was blood. The receptor was isolated from a girl aged 10-17 years with multiple sclerosis. This rearrangement joins TRBV15 to TRBJ2-5; TRBD1 agrees at 8 bases. The end of the DNA is better explained by TRBJ2-7, so the J call may be wrong. The CDR3 sequence is CATSSGTGPYEQYF. In DNA, the CDR3 is TGTGCCACCAGCAGCGGGACAGGACCTTACGAGCAGTACTTC.